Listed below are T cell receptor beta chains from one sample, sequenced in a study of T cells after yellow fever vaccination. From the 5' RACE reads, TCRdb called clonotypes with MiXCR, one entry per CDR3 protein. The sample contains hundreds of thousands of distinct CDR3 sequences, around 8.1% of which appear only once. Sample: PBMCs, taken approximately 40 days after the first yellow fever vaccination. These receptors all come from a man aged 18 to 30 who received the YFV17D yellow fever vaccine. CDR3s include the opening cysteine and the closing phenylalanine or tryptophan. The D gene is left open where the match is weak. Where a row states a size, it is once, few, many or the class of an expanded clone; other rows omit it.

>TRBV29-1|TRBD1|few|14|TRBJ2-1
TGCAGCGTTGTGCCGGACAGGGGCAGCGGTGAGCAGTTCTTC
CSVVPDRGSGEQFF
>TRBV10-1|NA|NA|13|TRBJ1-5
TGCGCCAGCAGTGAGGACCCGAATCAGCCCCAGCATTTT
CASSEDPNQPQHF
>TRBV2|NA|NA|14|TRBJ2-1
TGTGCCAGCAGTATCGGGACGGCAAACAATGAGCAGTTCTTC
CASSIGTANNEQFF
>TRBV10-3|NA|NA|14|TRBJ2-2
TGTGCCATCAAAGGATCAACGAACACCGGGGAGCTGTTTTTT
CAIKGSTNTGELFF
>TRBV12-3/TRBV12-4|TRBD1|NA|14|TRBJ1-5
TGTGCCAGCAGTTTTGAAGACAGGGCCCAGCCCCAGCATTTT
CASSFEDRAQPQHF
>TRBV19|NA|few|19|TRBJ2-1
TGTGCCAGTAGTATAGATCAAATTCCGAAGGACTCGCGGAGAGATGAGCAGTTCTTC
CASSIDQIPKDSRRDEQFF
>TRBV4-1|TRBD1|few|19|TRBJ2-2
TGCGCCAGCAGCCAAGATCCTACCCGACAGGGCCCGAACACCGGGGAGCTGTTTTTT
CASSQDPTRQGPNTGELFF
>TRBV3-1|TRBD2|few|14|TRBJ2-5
TGTGCCAGCAGCCAGACTAGCGACCAAGAGACCCAGTACTTC
CASSQTSDQETQYF
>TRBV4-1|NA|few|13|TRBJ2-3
TGCGCCACCTCCCCCCGAGCTGCAGATACGCAGTATTTT
CATSPRAADTQYF
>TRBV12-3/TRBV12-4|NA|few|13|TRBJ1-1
TGTGCCAGCAGTCCCGTTCTGTGGACTGAAGCTTTCTTT
CASSPVLWTEAFF
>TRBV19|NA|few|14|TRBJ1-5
TGTGCCAGTAGTAGGGCCGGGGGCAATCAGCCCCAGCATTTT
CASSRAGGNQPQHF
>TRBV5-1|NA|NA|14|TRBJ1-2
TGCGCCAGCAGCCAAGGACAGACCAACTATGGCTACACCTTC
CASSQGQTNYGYTF
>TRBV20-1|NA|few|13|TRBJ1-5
TGCAGTGCTAGTTCCAGACCAAATCAGCCCCAGCATTTT
CSASSRPNQPQHF
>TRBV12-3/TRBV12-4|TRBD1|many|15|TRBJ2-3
TGTGCCAGCACGACCCGACAGGGGAGGACAGATACGCAGTATTTT
CASTTRQGRTDTQYF